These 14 T cell receptor beta chains came from one sample sequenced in a study of cytomegalovirus exposure and HLA in healthy donors. The PCR made use of 60 Vbeta and 13 Jbeta primers. Sequencing was performed with immunoSEQ multiplex PCR; in TCRdb, only in-frame clones are kept and a portion is missing. Of over 150,000 clones in the sample, about 73% were seen once. Sample: PBMCs. The receptors shown here come from a woman aged 50 to 65 in good health and CMV-seropositive.

The V call is TRBV19, the J call TRBJ1-2; TRBD1 matches at 7 bases. J lost 1 base, V lost 5 bases, and 7 bases had no gene match. There are 15 residues in the CDR3. Germline loops: CDR1 LNHDA, CDR2 SQIVND (reference sequence). For the CDR3, the DNA is TGTGCCAGTAGTCCCTGGGACAGAGATAACTATGGCTACACCTTC. Amino acid sequence: CASSPWDRDNYGYTF.

The gene calls are TRBV2 and TRBJ2-7; 8 bases align to TRBD2. Germline V lookup: CDR1 SNHLY, CDR2 FYNNEI. The CDR3 runs 16 residues. The J segment lost 4 bases and the V segment lost 4 bases, leaving 12 bases of the junction unmatched. CDR3 region: CASSGAGSGATYEQYF. DNA of the CDR3: TGTGCCAGCAGTGGGGCTGGTAGCGGGGCTACTTACGAGCAGTACTTC.

A few counts support this clone. The chain joins TRBV19 to TRBJ1-1, with 12 bases matching TRBD1. CDR3 size: 15 residues. V dropped 6 bases and J dropped 3; count of bases not matched to a gene: 5. Germline V gene sequence: CDR1 LNHDA, CDR2 SQIVND (reference sequence). CDR3 coding DNA: TGTGCCAGTAGGGGGGACAGGGGGCGACACACTGAAGCTTTCTTT. Its protein product is CASRGDRGRHTEAFF.

This clone was observed a handful of times. This CDR3 is CASSGTDRGIDEQFF. The CDR3 DNA follows: TGTGCCAGCAGCGGGACTGACAGGGGAATAGATGAGCAGTTCTTC. The chain joins TRBV2 to TRBJ2-1; 8 bases match TRBD1. The trim removed 6 bases at V and 8 bases at J, leaving 12 bases unmatched. CDR1 and CDR2 from the germline V gene are SNHLY and FYNNEI. This CDR3 comprises 15 residues.

In DNA form, the CDR3 reads TGTGCCAGCAGCTTAGAGACAGGGAGAAACACTGAAGCTTTCTTT. This sequence encodes CASSLETGRNTEAFF. This chain joins TRBV7-2 and TRBJ1-1, with TRBD1 matching over 7 bases. The CDR3 is made up of 15 amino acids. Looked up from germline, CDR1 is SGHTA and CDR2 is FQGNSA. V was pared by 1 base and J by 2 bases, with 4 bases of the junction left unmatched.

V and J are TRBV6-5 and TRBJ1-2, with TRBD1 identical over 7 bases. Losses at the gene ends were 6 bases for V and 4 bases for J; bases not matched to a gene: 8. The CDR3 has 14 amino acids. The germline gives CDR1 MNHEY, CDR2 SVGAGI. CDR3 in DNA: TGTGCCAGCAGCCCGACCGGGACAGCCTATGGCTACACCTTC. This sequence encodes CASSPTGTAYGYTF.

V usage is TRBV6-1 and J usage is TRBJ2-3; 10 bases fit TRBD2. This CDR3 comprises 14 residues. Germline trimming cut 6 bases from V and 6 bases from J; bases unmatched to any gene: 6. Germline CDR1 reads MNHNS; CDR2 reads SASEGT. The CDR3 nucleotides are TGTGCCAGCAGAGCGGGGGGGGGTGTTGATACGCAGTATTTT. Its translation is CASRAGGGVDTQYF.

CDR3 loop: CASSLGPGGKAFF. The DNA of the CDR3 is TGTGCCAGCAGCTTAGGCCCAGGGGGCAAAGCTTTCTTT. The chain uses TRBV7-2 and TRBJ1-1; 8 nucleotides align to TRBD1. Per germline, CDR1 SGHTA and CDR2 FQGNSA. This CDR3 has 13 amino acids. V trimming: 1 base; J trimming: 9 bases; junction bases outside the gene matches: 4.

The chain joins TRBV5-8 to TRBJ1-5; D is undetermined. V lost 2 bases and J lost 1, with 10 bases in between. Germline-derived CDR1 and CDR2 are SGHTS and YDEGEE. There are 15 residues in the CDR3. In DNA, the CDR3 is TGTGCCAGCAGCTTTAGAGGTCGCAGCAATCAGCCCCAGCATTTT. Residues: CASSFRGRSNQPQHF.

V gene TRBV5-4 combines with J gene TRBJ1-1; 7 positions match TRBD1. The germline V gene has CDR1 SGHNT and CDR2 YYREEE (reference sequence). V was clipped by 2 bases and J by 7 bases; unmatched bases: 8. The CDR3 runs 14 residues. This chain's CDR3 is CASSFDRAGGEAFF. The CDR3 nucleotides are TGTGCCAGCAGCTTCGACAGGGCGGGAGGTGAAGCTTTCTTT.

In regard to this clone: Other DNA variants within this sample encode the same CDR3. The chain carries TRBV27 and TRBJ1-2, with a possible D match to TRBD1 (6 bases). V was clipped by 2 bases and J by 3 bases, with 13 bases between them. The germline V gene encodes CDR1 MNHEY and CDR2 SMNVEV (reference sequence). This CDR3 has 15 amino acids. Here the CDR3 reads CASSLSPRTDYGYTF. The CDR3 DNA reads TGTGCCAGCAGTTTAAGCCCCCGGACAGACTATGGCTACACCTTC.

The chain recombines TRBV6-5 with TRBJ2-3; D may be TRBD1 (5 bases). The CDR3 length is 15 residues. V lost 0 bases and J 4 bases, leaving 11 bases between the germline ends. The germline CDR1 and CDR2 sequences are MNHEY and SVGAGI. The CDR3 DNA sequence: TGTGCCAGCAGTTACTCCCAGGGCTATTCAGATACGCAGTATTTT. Translated, it gives CASSYSQGYSDTQYF.

V usage is TRBV23-1 and J usage is TRBJ1-2; possible D gene TRBD1, 5 bases. TRBV23-1 has ORF status, its function being uncertain. V was shortened by 0 bases and J by 5 bases, with 16 bases between the two germline ends. The length of the CDR3 is 16 residues. The CDR3 sequence: CASSQSYPGRGYGYTF. For the CDR3, the DNA is TGCGCCAGCAGTCAATCTTACCCAGGGCGCGGATATGGCTACACCTTC.

This chain uses TRBV7-8 with TRBJ2-3; TRBD1 might be the D (5 bases). Trimming took off 8 bases at V and 4 bases at J, with 19 bases between the two ends. This CDR3 is built from 15 residues. Germline V lookup: CDR1 SGHVS, CDR2 FQNEAQ. The DNA for the CDR3 is TGTGCCAGCGGTCTTGATAGGGGAAGTTCAGATACGCAGTATTTT. Translating gives CASGLDRGSSDTQYF.